This TCR beta chain was documented in a study of OX40 agonist ivuxolimab in advanced cancers. The overall study: Patients got intravenous ivuxolimab at 0.01 to 10 mg/kg every 2 weeks. Study-wide points: Clonal expansion was seen in CD4+ and CD8+ blood T cells by week 6 at 0.1 to 3.0 mg/kg. Patients who responded partially at 0.1-3.0 mg/kg showed clonal expansion ranking among the lowest. In general, CD8+ T cells held more expanded clones than CD4+ did, on average.

Produced via immunoSEQ multiplex PCR; TCRdb's table is partial and in-frame only. This sample carries roughly 79,000 clones, approximately 84% of them seen once, and the ten largest clones take roughly 15%. V gave up 0 bases and J gave up 4 bases, with 11 bases separating them. Germline V gene lookup returns CDR1 SGHRS and CDR2 YFSETQ. The CDR3 has 15 amino acids. Concerning this clone itself: The antigen remains undetermined.

The sequencing here drew on CD4+ or CD8+ T cells sorted from blood, taken in a trial of the OX40 agonist ivuxolimab. The TCR originated in an adult with an advanced solid tumor such as melanoma, head and neck, liver or kidney cancer. The chain recombines TRBV5-1 with TRBJ1-3; D not certain. The CDR3 bases are TGCGCCAGCAGCTTGGCTCCGGGGAGAGGAAACACCATATATTTT. Amino acid sequence: CASSLAPGRGNTIYF. Supplemented by reference TRBV5-1 and TRBJ1-3, the full variable domain reads KAGVTQTPRYLIKTRGQQVTLSCSPISGHRSVSWYQQTPGQGLQFLFEYFSETQRNKGNFPGRFSGRQFSNSRSEMNVSTLELGDSALYLCASSLAPGRGNTIYFGEGSWLTVV.